This T cell receptor beta chain was identified during a study of OX40 agonist ivuxolimab in advanced cancers. General study findings and limits: Among the lowest levels of clonal expansion were found in partial responders at 0.1-3.0 mg/kg.

Method: immunoSEQ multiplex PCR; TCRdb's copy keeps in-frame clones and lacks some. The sample lists 45,000 to 65,000 clones, nearly 90% occurring once. CDR3 size: 14 residues. The germline V gene has CDR1 MGHRA and CDR2 YSYEKL. V shed 8 bases and J 6 bases; nucleotides not matched to a gene: 6. A note on this clone: Antigen unknown.

The sequence derives from an adult with an advanced solid tumor such as melanoma, head and neck, liver or kidney cancer. The chain uses TRBV4-1 and TRBJ2-1, with 11 bases fitting TRBD2. Sequencing used CD4+ or CD8+ T cells sorted from blood, obtained in a trial of the OX40 agonist ivuxolimab. CDR3 nucleotides: TGCGCCAGCTCCGGGACTAGCGGACTCAATGAGCAGTTCTTC. Protein sequence: CASSGTSGLNEQFF.